This TCR beta chain is drawn from a study of OX40 agonist ivuxolimab in advanced cancers. Some background on the complete study: Ivuxolimab was a fully human IgG2 agonistic monoclonal antibody targeting the costimulatory receptor OX40 (CD134). Intravenous ivuxolimab was administered to patients every 2 weeks at six dose levels: 0.01, 0.1, 0.3, 1.5, 3 and 10 mg/kg. Among the 52 dose-escalation patients, about 20 had hepatocellular carcinoma, around 15 melanoma, 9 renal cell carcinoma and 9 head and neck cancer. In the dose-escalation cohort, 82.7% of patients were male, and the mean age was roughly 60 years, with a range of 23 to 79. Patients were allowed to have had prior anti-PD-1, anti-PD-L1 or anti-CTLA-4 therapy, and approximately 39% of the dose-escalation patients had been treated with checkpoint inhibitors. Three dose-escalation patients achieved partial responses, one with hepatocellular carcinoma and two with cutaneous melanoma. Peripheral TCRbeta sequencing aimed to test whether ivuxolimab altered TCR sequence diversity and caused clonal T-cell expansion. The monotherapy dose-escalation portion (N ≈ 56 patients) of the phase I ivuxolimab trial is reported in the paper. Study-level results and caveats: Low levels of normalized T-cell clonal expansion were also seen in some nonresponding patients. In the 0.1-3.0 mg/kg groups, partial responders had among the lowest normalized peripheral clonal expansion, particularly in CD8+ T cells. At doses of 0.1 to 3.0 mg/kg, clonal expansion of both CD4+ and CD8+ T cells in blood was seen between baseline and week 6. Which antigens the clonally expanded peripheral T cells were specific for was not determined. After ivuxolimab, expanded clones were on average more numerous among CD8+ T cells than among CD4+ T cells.

Patients with a history of autoimmune disease or receiving systemic immunosuppression were excluded from the trial. Peripheral blood for TCR sequencing was drawn from every dose cohort at baseline, at cycle 4 day 1 and at cycle 7 day 1. The samples were drawn from a first-in-human, open-label, multicenter phase I dose-escalation trial of ivuxolimab. Adults with locally advanced or metastatic melanoma, renal cell, hepatocellular, or head and neck squamous cell carcinoma were enrolled in the trial. Before TCR sequencing, CD4+ T cells and CD8+ T cells were sorted from peripheral blood as separate populations. About this clone: Its cognate antigen has yet to be identified. No base qualities exist here, and no much larger clone lies one base off it.

To sequence the TCRbeta CDR3 region, genomic DNA was isolated from the sorted cells. The immunoSEQ Assay was used for sequencing of TCRbeta CDR3 regions. The source is immuneACCESS, and TCRdb retained only in-frame sequences with V and J called. Part of the clones is not carried over; for the studies checked, unresolved V genes explain less than half of this, and the remainder is unexplained. This sample lists some 20,000 clones; approximately 80% were detected once. The ten largest clones add up to 36% of the sample. The CDR3 spans 16 residues, from the cysteine through the phenylalanine. Only the CDR3 portion is preserved as DNA: 48 bases, with reading frame beginning at the first base. Reading the germline V gene gives CDR1 SGDLS and CDR2 YYNGEE. At the junction V is shortened by 7 bases and J by 3 bases; bases outside the gene matches: 10.

The TCR comes from an adult with an advanced solid tumor such as melanoma, head and neck, liver or kidney cancer. The sequenced sample was CD4+ or CD8+ T cells sorted from blood, obtained in a trial of the OX40 agonist ivuxolimab. This receptor chain uses TRBV9 and TRBJ1-1, with TRBD1 matching 12 junction bases. The DNA sequence is TGTGCCAGCGTCGGGACAGGGGGCGCCGGGGACACTGAAGCTTTCTTT. It codes for CASVGTGGAGDTEAFF.